The 27 T cell receptor beta chains in this list originate from one sample, sequenced in a study of type 1 regulatory T cells. Their antigens remain unidentified. From the reads, TCRdb called clonotypes with MiXCR, one entry per CDR3 protein. The sample has about 67,000 distinct CDR3 sequences, roughly 50% seen once. The specimen sequenced was cultured non-Tr1 T cells, either the whole culture or a sorted T cell fraction (not recorded which). The receptors derive from a human donor in good health.

The CDR3 protein is CASSLAAGGQETQYF. The CDR3 DNA sequence: TGTGCCAGCAGCTTAGCGGCGGGGGGTCAAGAGACCCAGTACTTC. This chain links TRBV7-9 with TRBJ2-5; 8 bases match TRBD2. Germline V lookup: CDR1 SEHNR, CDR2 FQNEAQ (reference sequence). J was trimmed by 2 bases and V by 0 bases; bases with no gene match: 2. The CDR3 runs to 15 residues. The full variable domain, its missing parts supplied by reference TRBV7-9 and TRBJ2-5, is DTGVSQNPRHKITKRGQNVTFRCDPISEHNRLYWYRQTLGQGPEFLTYFQNEAQLEKSRLLSDRFSAERPKGSFSTLEIQRTEQGDSAMYLCASSLAAGGQETQYFGPGTRLLVL.

The rearrangement uses TRBV21-1 and TRBJ1-2. TRBV21-1 is classified as a pseudogene. The CDR3 length is 10 residues. CDR3 DNA sequence: TGTGCCAGAGAGTACTATGGCTACACCTTC. Translated, it gives CAREYYGYTF.

This clonotype was detected a few times. The chain joins TRBV11-3 to TRBJ2-5; D might be TRBD1 (8 bases). This CDR3 has 16 residues. The germline V gene has CDR1 SGHNT and CDR2 YENEEA. Trimming took off 5 bases at V and 3 bases at J, with 19 bases between the two ends. CDR3 in DNA: TGTGCCAGCAGCACAGGGGGGGCCGTGGGAGAAGAGACCCAGTACTTC. It translates to CASSTGGAVGEETQYF.

This chain connects TRBV4-1 to TRBJ1-4; D is unresolved. CDR3 length: 15 amino acids. Trimming left V 2 bases short and J 4 bases short, with 11 bases between. Germline V lookup: CDR1 MGHRA, CDR2 YSYEKL. This CDR3 reads CASSQPGLGNEKLFF. CDR3 in DNA: TGCGCCAGCAGCCAACCCGGATTGGGTAATGAAAAACTGTTTTTT.

The chain links TRBV29-1 to TRBJ2-1; D not certain. The CDR3 spans 13 residues. V lost 7 bases to trimming and J lost 0 bases, with 10 bases between them. The V gene's germline CDR1 is SQVTM and CDR2 ANQGSEA. Here the CDR3 DNA reads TGCAGCGGGACCTCGAGCTCCTACAATGAGCAGTTCTTC. This sequence encodes CSGTSSSYNEQFF.

This clonotype was counted only a few times. V usage is TRBV14 and J usage is TRBJ1-2, with D uncertain. The V end was cut by 6 bases, the J end by 7 bases, with 15 bases between. From germline, CDR1 is SGHDN and CDR2 FVKESK. The CDR3 totals 13 residues. The CDR3 bases are TGTGCCAGCAGTGACCAGGCGACCTCTGGCTACACCTTC. Translated, it gives CASSDQATSGYTF.

The chain recombines TRBV19 with TRBJ1-2, with 7 bases lining up with TRBD1. Germline V gene lookup returns CDR1 LNHDA and CDR2 SQIVND (reference sequence). CDR3 length equals 14 residues. V dropped 5 bases and J dropped 2; count of bases not matched to a gene: 5. DNA for the CDR3: TGTGCCAGTAGTCCCACAGGGGCAAACTATGGCTACACCTTC. Encoded protein: CASSPTGANYGYTF.

This clonotype was picked up one time. One junction end does not reproduce the germline sequence, and a read error may be involved. The V and J genes are TRBV19 and TRBJ2-1; possibly TRBD1 for D (6 bases). The CDR3 sequence is 15 residues long. The V gene's germline CDR1 is LNHDA and CDR2 SQIVND (reference sequence). CDR3 in amino acids: CTSRKGQSLYNEQFF. The CDR3 DNA follows: TGTACCAGTAGAAAAGGACAGAGCCTCTACAATGAGCAGTTCTTC.

The rearrangement uses TRBV20-1 and TRBJ1-6; the D gene is possibly TRBD1 (5 bases). Trimming took off 1 base at V and 5 bases at J, with 12 bases between the two ends. Germline CDR1 reads DFQATT; CDR2 reads SNEGSKA (reference sequence). The CDR3 consists of 15 residues. The CDR3, as DNA: TGCAGTGCTAGAGTATCGGGACGTAATAATTCACCCCTCCACTTT. Translation gives CSARVSGRNNSPLHF.

There are a few counts of this clonotype. The J gene is TRBJ1-2, the V gene TRBV7-9, with a weak D call TRBD1 (5 bases). This CDR3 comprises 15 residues. Germline assignment: CDR1 SEHNR and CDR2 FQNEAQ (reference sequence). V gave up 3 bases and J gave up 7 bases, with 18 bases separating them. As DNA, the CDR3 is TGTGCCAGCAGCTTGGACTTCGGGGCCTCCTTTGGCTACACCTTC. Translation: CASSLDFGASFGYTF. The complete variable domain, with remaining parts taken from reference TRBV7-9 and TRBJ1-2, reads DTGVSQNPRHKITKRGQNVTFRCDPISEHNRLYWYRQTLGQGPEFLTYFQNEAQLEKSRLLSDRFSAERPKGSFSTLEIQRTEQGDSAMYLCASSLDFGASFGYTFGSGTRLTVV.

Regarding this clonotype: A read error is possible here, since a much larger clone lies one base away. The chain is built from TRBV7-2 and TRBJ1-2; TRBD1 is a possible D gene (6 bases). Germline V gene lookup returns CDR1 SGHTA and CDR2 FQGNSA. The length of the CDR3 is 18 residues. CDR3 sequence reads: CVSSSGWAGERLNYGYTF. The DNA for the CDR3 is TGTGTCAGCAGCTCCGGGTGGGCAGGGGAAAGGTTAAACTATGGCTACACCTTC. Looking up the rest from reference TRBV7-2 and TRBJ1-2 gives the full variable domain: GAGVSQSPSNKVTEKGKDVELRCDPISGHTALYWYRQSLGQGLEFLIYFQGNSAPDKSGLPSDRFSAERTGGSVSTLTIQRTQQEDSAVYLCVSSSGWAGERLNYGYTFGSGTRLTVV.

The chain links TRBV28 to TRBJ2-3, with a possible D match to TRBD2 (6 bases). CDR1 and CDR2 from the germline V gene are MDHEN and SYDVKM. V dropped 5 bases and J dropped 2 bases, with 14 bases sitting between them. The CDR3 contains 15 residues. CDR3 sequence (DNA): TGTGCCAGCAGTATACCGGGACTTATCACAGATACGCAGTATTTT. It is translated as CASSIPGLITDTQYF.

This clonotype has just a few counts. CDR3 protein: CASSWGPAGYTF. The CDR3 DNA reads TGTGCCAGCAGTTGGGGGCCGGCTGGCTACACCTTC. V and J are TRBV12-3 or TRBV12-4 and TRBJ1-2, with a weak D call TRBD1 (6 bases). The CDR3 covers 12 residues. The ends were cut back, 4 bases at V and 7 bases at J, with 10 bases in the middle.

V and J are TRBV3-1 and TRBJ1-1; D unclear. Trimming cost V 5 bases and J 1 base, with 11 bases left between them. This CDR3 has 14 amino acids. Germline values: CDR1 LGHDT, CDR2 YNNKEL (reference sequence). CDR3 residues: CASSSYAGNTEAFF. CDR3 nucleotides: TGTGCCAGCAGCTCCTACGCAGGGAACACTGAAGCTTTCTTT.

The genes are TRBV2 and TRBJ2-7; 8 bases match TRBD2. The J segment lost 3 bases and the V segment lost 7 bases, leaving 8 bases of the junction unmatched. Germline V gene data show CDR1 as SNHLY and CDR2 as FYNNEI. The CDR3 is 14 residues long. CDR3 bases: TGTGCCAGCACCCGAGCGGGGGTGAACTACGAGCAGTACTTC. Translating gives CASTRAGVNYEQYF.

This clonotype was counted ten times or more. The CDR3 sequence: CASSLSQTGNNEQFF. The DNA for the CDR3 is TGCGCCAGCAGCTTGTCCCAGACGGGGAACAATGAGCAGTTCTTC. The V call is TRBV5-1, the J call TRBJ2-1, with D possibly TRBD2 on 5 matching bases. Trimming cost V 1 base and J 5 bases, with 13 bases left between them. The CDR3 contains 15 residues. In germline, CDR1 is SGHRS, CDR2 YFSETQ.

The sample holds a few counts of this clonotype. The DNA of the CDR3 is TGTGCCAGCAGCAAAGGCACCACGAAGGGCACACCGCCGCTTGGTCCACCCCTCCACTTT. It is translated as CASSKGTTKGTPPLGPPLHF. The J gene is TRBJ1-6, the V gene TRBV21-1. TRBV21-1 is a documented pseudogene. This CDR3 is 20 amino acids long.

This clonotype has a handful of counts. The chain combines TRBV12-3 or TRBV12-4 with TRBJ1-2, with a tentative D call TRBD1 (5 bases). The CDR3 contains 13 residues. The ends were cut back, 3 bases at V and 8 bases at J, with 13 bases in the middle. The CDR3 sequence is CASSFVQGGGYTF. The DNA for the CDR3 is TGTGCCAGCAGTTTCGTGCAGGGAGGCGGCTACACCTTC.

This clonotype was counted a few times. The chain couples TRBV6-1 to TRBJ1-2; 7 bases map to TRBD1. The CDR3 is 13 residues long. Germline V CDR1 and CDR2: MNHNS, SASEGT. V was clipped by 7 bases and J by 4 bases; unmatched bases: 6. CDR3 in amino acids: CASTAGQFYGYTF. CDR3 sequence (DNA): TGTGCCAGCACCGCGGGACAGTTCTATGGCTACACCTTC.

This clonotype was detected a few times. J is TRBJ2-2 and V is TRBV27; TRBD2 might be the D (5 bases). CDR1 and CDR2 from the germline V gene are MNHEY and SMNVEV (reference sequence). V was clipped by 5 bases and J by 4 bases, with 20 bases between them. The CDR3 length is 17 residues. The CDR3 sequence is CASSPTGGGTTTGELFF. CDR3 sequence (DNA): TGTGCCAGCAGTCCTACCGGAGGAGGAACAACCACCGGGGAGCTGTTTTTT.

The chain links TRBV11-2 to TRBJ2-3; D is perhaps TRBD2 (7 bases). Trimming pared 0 bases from V and 5 bases from J, leaving 12 bases between. The CDR3 length is 15 residues. Per the germline V gene, CDR1 is SGHAT and CDR2 is FQNNGV. The DNA of the CDR3 is TGTGCCAGCAGCTTAGAGGGGGGGCCTAGAGATACGCAGTATTTT. Translated: CASSLEGGPRDTQYF. The whole variable domain, remainder taken from reference TRBV11-2 and TRBJ2-3, is EAGVAQSPRYKIIEKRQSVAFWCNPISGHATLYWYQQILGQGPKLLIQFQNNGVVDDSQLPKDRFSAERLKGVDSTLKIQPAKLEDSAVYLCASSLEGGPRDTQYFGPGTRLTVL.

This chain links TRBV5-1 with TRBJ2-3, with TRBD2 identical over 10 bases. This CDR3 contains 16 residues. V lost 0 bases and J lost 3; bases outside the gene matches: 4. The germline V gene encodes CDR1 SGHRS and CDR2 YFSETQ. CDR3 sequence (DNA): TGCGCCAGCAGCTTGGGAGGTAGCGGGGGGACAGATACGCAGTATTTT. Residues: CASSLGGSGGTDTQYF.

The J gene is TRBJ1-2, the V gene TRBV20-1; tentatively, D is TRBD1 (6 bases). V was shortened by 4 bases and J by 7 bases, with 19 bases between the two germline ends. The CDR3 spans 14 residues. In germline, CDR1 is DFQATT, CDR2 SNEGSKA (reference sequence). CDR3 amino acids: CSATEQGGVVGYTF. The CDR3 bases are TGCAGTGCTACCGAACAGGGCGGGGTTGTTGGCTACACCTTC.

The rearrangement joins TRBV4-2 to TRBJ2-3; no firm D call. Per the germline V gene, CDR1 is LGHNA and CDR2 is YNFKEQ. There are 19 residues in the CDR3. V was cut by 4 bases and J by 7 bases, with 30 bases left in between. The CDR3 loop reads CASSRSRQAERYRVNTQYF. The CDR3 DNA sequence: TGTGCCAGCAGCCGCTCCCGCCAAGCCGAACGGTACCGTGTCAATACGCAGTATTTT.

The chain links TRBV20-1 to TRBJ2-5; 10 nucleotides agree with TRBD2. Germline loops: CDR1 DFQATT, CDR2 SNEGSKA (reference sequence). The CDR3 has 14 amino acids. The V and J ends lost 4 bases and 5 bases, in that order; junction bases with no gene match: 7. The CDR3 loop reads CSANLAGVGETQYF. CDR3 sequence (DNA): TGCAGTGCTAATCTAGCGGGGGTGGGGGAGACCCAGTACTTC.

This chain links TRBV12-3 or TRBV12-4 with TRBJ2-7; D ambiguous. With 3 bases removed from V and 3 bases from J, the gap between germline ends came to 15 bases. CDR3 length: 15 residues. The CDR3 nucleotides are TGTGCCAGCAGTTTTCTCGAAGGGCCGTTCTACGAGCAGTACTTC. Translated: CASSFLEGPFYEQYF.

This clonotype was detected only once. This chain links TRBV4-1 with TRBJ2-3, with a tentative D call TRBD2 (7 bases). This CDR3 is built from 16 residues. V was shortened by 5 bases and J by 1 base, with 16 bases between the two germline ends. Per the germline V gene, CDR1 is MGHRA and CDR2 is YSYEKL. CDR3 DNA sequence: TGCGCCAGCAGCTTGATCCGGGGGGCCGGCACAGATACGCAGTATTTT. Translated: CASSLIRGAGTDTQYF.